What follows are 5 T cell receptor beta chains derived from one specimen sequenced in a study of shared clonotypes between healthy human individuals. Clones were read by immunoSEQ multiplex PCR, and TCRdb kept only the in-frame ones, dropping some. The sample lists approximately 640,000 clones, 90% occurring once. The sample consisted of memory CD8+ T cells from PBMCs. Subset reported: CD45RO+ cells pooled with CCR7-negative TemRA cells. These receptors originate from a man younger than 35 in good health. Some clones in this sample may be carry-over from other donors' samples.

The chain carries TRBV7-9 and TRBJ1-1, with no clear D. CDR1 and CDR2 from the germline V gene are SEHNR and FQNEAQ (reference sequence). CDR3 length: 16 amino acids. Trimming removed 5 bases from V and 3 bases from J, with 19 bases in between. The CDR3 nucleotides read TGTGCCAGCAGCACCCGAGGCCGGGAAATGTACACTGAAGCTTTCTTT. Amino acid sequence: CASSTRGREMYTEAFF.

This chain uses TRBV5-8 with TRBJ2-1, with D possibly TRBD2 on 5 matching bases. There are 13 residues in the CDR3. Per the germline V gene, CDR1 is SGHTS and CDR2 is YDEGEE. The ends were cut back, 6 bases at V and 0 bases at J, with 7 bases in the middle. The CDR3 region is CASKEASYNEQFF. CDR3 sequence (DNA): TGTGCCAGCAAGGAGGCCTCCTACAATGAGCAGTTCTTC.

The chain carries TRBV27 and TRBJ1-1; possibly TRBD1 for D (5 bases). Deletions cut 2 bases from V and 4 bases from J, with 14 bases between. Per germline, CDR1 MNHEY and CDR2 SMNVEV (reference sequence). This CDR3 region has 15 residues. The CDR3 coding sequence is TGTGCCAGCAGTTTAATGGTCGGGGGGGTCACTGAAGCTTTCTTT. The encoded protein is CASSLMVGGVTEAFF.

V gene TRBV7-6 combines with J gene TRBJ2-2, with 8 bases aligning to TRBD2. The junction had 15 bases not matched to a gene; V was cut back by 0 bases and J by 6 bases. The length of the CDR3 is 19 residues. Germline loops: CDR1 SGHVS, CDR2 FNYEAQ. CDR3 residues: CASSLAAFSGRVWAGELFF. CDR3 nucleotides: TGTGCCAGCAGCTTAGCAGCATTCTCCGGGAGGGTCTGGGCCGGGGAGCTGTTTTTT.

The chain joins TRBV28 to TRBJ1-5; D perhaps matches TRBD1 (5 bases). The CDR3 runs 17 residues. Germline values: CDR1 MDHEN, CDR2 SYDVKM. With 3 bases removed from V and 3 bases from J, the gap between germline ends came to 18 bases. CDR3 nucleotides: TGTGCCAGCAGTTTCCTATCGGGACGGGTAGACAATCAGCCCCAGCATTTT. Encoded protein: CASSFLSGRVDNQPQHF. The whole variable domain, filled in from reference TRBV28 and TRBJ1-5, reads DVKVTQSSRYLVKRTGEKVFLECVQDMDHENMFWYRQDPGLGLRLIYFSYDVKMKEKGDIPEGYSVSREKKERFSLILESASTNQTSMYLCASSFLSGRVDNQPQHFGDGTRLSIL.